These 26 T cell receptor beta chains originate from one sample sequenced in a study of blood T cell repertoires in COVID-19 (dated by TCRdb to 2018 to 2020). Libraries were built with the immunoSEQ multiplex PCR assay. TCRdb obtained this table from immuneACCESS and retained in-frame rearrangements with V and J assigned. These tables miss some clones; where compared with another copy, unresolved V genes account for less than half of the shortfall, and the remainder is unexplained. The sample table records under 200,000 clones; 84% of these occur just once. Approximately 8.4% of the sample rests with the top ten. Sample: PBMCs or T cells enriched from blood (not recorded which). The source of these receptors is a woman aged 45-65 years who had recovered from COVID-19.

The CDR3 nucleotides are TGTGCCAGCAGCGGGCGGACAGGGGCGACCTATGGCTACACCTTC. It codes for CASSGRTGATYGYTF. This chain joins TRBV11-2 and TRBJ1-2; 9 nucleotides agree with TRBD1. CDR1 SGHAT and CDR2 FQNNGV come from the germline V gene. J was trimmed by 4 bases and V by 5 bases; bases with no gene match: 8. This CDR3 region has 15 residues.

Only a few counts were recorded for this clone. This rearrangement joins TRBV19 to TRBJ1-2, with TRBD1 matching over 7 bases. The V gene's germline CDR1 is LNHDA and CDR2 SQIVND (reference sequence). The CDR3 spans 14 residues. The ends lost 4 bases at V and 2 bases at J; junction bases unmatched: 4. The CDR3 sequence is CASSTRDSNYGYTF. As DNA, the CDR3 is TGTGCCAGTAGTACCCGGGACAGCAACTATGGCTACACCTTC.

The gene calls are TRBV18 and TRBJ2-5, with 7 bases lining up with TRBD1. CDR1 is KGHSH and CDR2 is LQKENI in the germline V gene. After removal of 5 bases from V and 3 bases from J, the junction contained 6 bases not matched to a gene. The CDR3 consists of 14 residues. The CDR3 spells CASSTGTAKETQYF. As DNA, the CDR3 is TGTGCCAGCTCAACGGGGACAGCCAAAGAGACCCAGTACTTC.

A remark on this clone: One junction end disagrees with the germline gene, perhaps due to a read error. The chain employs TRBV29-1 and TRBJ1-4; D possibly corresponds to TRBD1 (6 bases). Germline V gene data show CDR1 as SQVTM and CDR2 as ANQGSEA. The CDR3 runs to 13 residues. CDR3 nucleotides: TGCAGCGTTGGGGGGACAACAAATGAAAAACTGTTTTTT. Residues: CSVGGTTNEKLFF.

The chain is built from TRBV28 and TRBJ1-2, with TRBD1 matching over 7 bases. V shed 6 bases and J 7 bases; nucleotides not matched to a gene: 8. Germline values: CDR1 MDHEN, CDR2 SYDVKM. The CDR3 runs to 13 residues. The CDR3, as DNA: TGTGCCAGCAGACAGGGGACTTACACTGGCTACACCTTC. Protein: CASRQGTYTGYTF.

The chain combines TRBV19 with TRBJ2-1; 10 nucleotides match TRBD2. CDR3 length equals 15 residues. CDR1 and CDR2 (germline): LNHDA, SQIVND (reference sequence). Unmatched junction bases numbered 5, after V lost 7 bases and J lost 2 bases. CDR3 in amino acids: CASIPSGGPYNEQFF. As DNA, the CDR3 is TGTGCCAGTATCCCTAGCGGGGGACCCTACAATGAGCAGTTCTTC.

The chain combines TRBV3-1 (or the pseudogene TRBV3-2) with TRBJ2-1, with 9 nucleotides matching TRBD2. Germline loops: CDR1 LGHDT, CDR2 YNNKEL (reference sequence). The CDR3 length is 14 residues. V was clipped by 0 bases and J by 12 bases; unmatched bases: 6. CDR3 in amino acids: CASSQELAGAGQFF. The CDR3 nucleotides are TGTGCCAGCAGCCAAGAATTAGCGGGGGCCGGGCAGTTCTTC.

The rearrangement uses TRBV9 and TRBJ1-5, with TRBD1 matching over 7 bases. From germline, CDR1 is SGDLS and CDR2 YYNGEE. The CDR3 has 16 amino acids. The ends lost 0 bases at V and 2 bases at J; junction bases unmatched: 5. The CDR3: CASSVGDSLGNQPQHF. The DNA of the CDR3 is TGTGCCAGCAGCGTAGGGGACAGCTTGGGCAATCAGCCCCAGCATTTT. Full variable domain (outside the CDR3, taken from reference TRBV9 and TRBJ1-5): DSGVTQTPKHLITATGQRVTLRCSPRSGDLSVYWYQQSLDQGLQFLIQYYNGEERAKGNILERFSAQQFPDLHSELNLSSLELGDSALYFCASSVGDSLGNQPQHFGDGTRLSIL.

The chain employs TRBV12-5 and TRBJ1-2; 7 bases map to TRBD1. The CDR3 sequence is 14 residues long. V dropped 2 bases and J dropped 3; count of bases not matched to a gene: 3. Germline CDR1 is LGHNT and CDR2 is FRNRAP. For the CDR3, the DNA is TGTGCTAGTGGTTTGCACCAGGGGGACTATGGCTACACCTTC. This sequence encodes CASGLHQGDYGYTF.

The chain carries TRBV10-3 and TRBJ2-3; D perhaps matches TRBD2 (5 bases). CDR3 length: 18 amino acids. Trimming removed 6 bases at V and 2 bases at J, with 24 bases between. Germline V CDR1 and CDR2: ENHRY, SYGVKD. This CDR3 reads CAIRGDPPGNQNTDTQYF. DNA of the CDR3: TGTGCCATCAGGGGAGATCCCCCAGGCAATCAAAACACAGATACGCAGTATTTT.

This clone was found many times. The chain uses TRBV6-5 and TRBJ1-2; D possibly corresponds to TRBD1 (5 bases). The germline V gene encodes CDR1 MNHEY and CDR2 SVGAGI. There are 16 residues in the CDR3. Trimming pared 0 bases from V and 4 bases from J, leaving 15 bases between. The CDR3 nucleotides read TGTGCCAGCAGTTACTCGTTACGGGGGAGGGTCTATGGCTACACCTTC. This gives the protein CASSYSLRGRVYGYTF.

The V gene is TRBV5-6, the J gene TRBJ2-7, with 12 bases that match TRBD1. V trimming: 1 base; J trimming: 6 bases; junction bases outside the gene matches: 5. Germline V gene data show CDR1 as SGHDT and CDR2 as YYEEEE. This CDR3 has 15 residues. The CDR3 DNA is TGTGCCAGCAGCTTGTTCGGGACAGGGGGCCGCGAGCAGTACTTC. It is translated as CASSLFGTGGREQYF.

The rearrangement joins TRBV6-6 to TRBJ1-5; 8 nucleotides agree with TRBD1. This CDR3 contains 16 residues. V lost 2 bases and J lost 4; bases outside the gene matches: 7. From germline, CDR1 is MNHNY and CDR2 SVGAGI (reference sequence). CDR3 nucleotides: TGTGCCAGCAGTTACAGTCTACAGGGGGAAAATCAGCCCCAGCATTTT. Its translation is CASSYSLQGENQPQHF.

This clone was recorded once. The chain combines TRBV6-5 with TRBJ2-1; D is perhaps TRBD1 (6 bases). From germline, CDR1 is MNHEY and CDR2 SVGAGI. The CDR3 has 15 amino acids. The germline V and J ends were trimmed by 1 base and 6 bases, with 13 bases remaining between them. The CDR3 DNA sequence: TGTGCCAGCAGTTACTACAGGGCTTCAGGCAATGAGCAGTTCTTC. This encodes CASSYYRASGNEQFF.

This clone showed up just a few times. The V gene is TRBV21-1, the J gene TRBJ2-2; the table names TRBD1, a call not compared with the DNA. TRBV21-1 is reported as a pseudogene. The CDR3 extends over 16 amino acids. In nucleotides, the CDR3 is TGTGCCAGCAGCAAACCGGACAGGGAAGGGACCGGGGAGCTGTTTTTT. It encodes CASSKPDREGTGELFF.

This chain uses TRBV7-9 with TRBJ1-1; D unresolved. Germline CDR1 is SEHNR and CDR2 is FQNEAQ (reference sequence). The CDR3 runs to 14 residues. Trimming shortened V by 1 base and J by 11 bases, and 17 bases separated the two germline ends. The CDR3 sequence is CASSLEVSGSRAFF. In DNA form, the CDR3 reads TGTGCCAGCAGCTTAGAGGTTTCGGGATCCAGGGCTTTCTTT.

The gene calls are TRBV6-2 or TRBV6-3 and TRBJ2-7; 14 positions agree with TRBD2. CDR3 length: 16 residues. Germline CDR1 and CDR2: MNHEY and SVGEGT. V dropped 0 bases and J dropped 3; count of bases not matched to a gene: 1. CDR3 DNA: TGTGCCAGCAGTTACTCGGGACTAGCGGGAGACTACGAGCAGTACTTC. Amino acids: CASSYSGLAGDYEQYF.

This rearrangement joins TRBV27 to TRBJ1-5; a possible D gene is TRBD1 (6 bases). The V gene lost 5 bases and the J gene lost 0 bases, with 14 bases spanning the gap. Germline V gene lookup returns CDR1 MNHEY and CDR2 SMNVEV (reference sequence). The CDR3 has 16 residues. The CDR3 region is CASSLNSRGSNQPQHF. Here the CDR3 DNA reads TGTGCCAGCAGTCTAAACTCCAGGGGTAGCAATCAGCCCCAGCATTTT.

V is TRBV2 and J is TRBJ1-6; TRBD1 is a possible D gene (5 bases). The CDR3 is 14 amino acids. Deletions cut 4 bases from V and 11 bases from J, with 15 bases between. Germline loops: CDR1 SNHLY, CDR2 FYNNEI. The CDR3 sequence: CASSGGSPTAPLHF. The CDR3 DNA reads TGTGCCAGCAGTGGGGGCAGTCCTACGGCACCCCTCCACTTT.

V and J are TRBV5-1 and TRBJ1-2; D is unclear. Germline V lookup: CDR1 SGHRS, CDR2 YFSETQ. The germline V and J ends were trimmed by 2 bases and 6 bases, with 14 bases remaining between them. There are 14 residues in the CDR3. The CDR3 nucleotides are TGCGCCAGCAGCTTTGTTCCAAGCACCAATGGCTACACCTTC. It specifies CASSFVPSTNGYTF.

J is TRBJ2-1 and V is TRBV6-5; D is possibly TRBD1 (6 bases). The CDR3 has 15 residues. Trimming removed 6 bases from V and 0 bases from J, with 12 bases in between. Germline V gene lookup returns CDR1 MNHEY and CDR2 SVGAGI. The CDR3 spells CASRAADSSYNEQFF. Written as DNA, the CDR3 is TGTGCCAGCAGGGCGGCGGACAGCTCCTACAATGAGCAGTTCTTC.

The chain recombines TRBV2 with TRBJ2-3; tentatively, D is TRBD1 (6 bases). Trimming cost V 8 bases and J 6 bases, with 21 bases left between them. There are 15 residues in the CDR3. CDR1 is SNHLY and CDR2 is FYNNEI in the germline V gene. CDR3: CASPRRGGDSDTQYF. In DNA, the CDR3 is TGTGCCAGCCCTAGGAGAGGGGGTGATTCGGATACGCAGTATTTT.

In this sample, this clone turned up once. The V and J genes are TRBV7-9 and TRBJ2-5, with 10 bases identical to TRBD2. Trimming cost V 0 bases and J 5 bases; bases outside gene matches: 6. This CDR3 region has 16 residues. The germline gives CDR1 SEHNR, CDR2 FQNEAQ (reference sequence). CDR3 in amino acids: CASSLAASGSRETQYF. Here the CDR3 DNA reads TGTGCCAGCAGCTTAGCCGCTAGCGGGAGTCGTGAGACCCAGTACTTC.

The CDR3 nucleotides read TGTGCCATCAGTGAGTCGCCCCTAGCGGGAGGGCGGCAAGAGACCCAGTACTTC. Amino acids: CAISESPLAGGRQETQYF. The chain recombines TRBV10-3 with TRBJ2-5, with 12 positions matching TRBD2. The J segment lost 2 bases and the V segment lost 0 bases, leaving 7 bases of the junction unmatched. This CDR3 has 18 residues. CDR1 is ENHRY, CDR2 SYGVKD, per germline.

This chain uses TRBV5-6 with TRBJ2-7; 11 bases fit TRBD2. The CDR3 has 13 amino acids. The germline gives CDR1 SGHDT, CDR2 YYEEEE. The V segment lost 2 bases and the J segment 6 bases; nucleotides outside the gene matches: 1. The CDR3 DNA reads TGTGCCAGCAGCTTCGGGACTAGCGGCGAGCAGTACTTC. Residues: CASSFGTSGEQYF.

The chain combines TRBV6-5 with TRBJ2-5; TRBD1 might be the D (5 bases). Trimming stripped 0 bases from V and 4 bases from J, with 15 bases between. The CDR3 consists of 16 residues. Germline assignment: CDR1 MNHEY and CDR2 SVGAGI. CDR3 sequence reads: CASSYSIGHRGETQYF. The CDR3 DNA reads TGTGCCAGCAGTTACTCGATCGGGCATAGGGGAGAGACCCAGTACTTC.